Below, 8 T cell receptor beta chains from the same sample are listed, as sequenced in a study of blood T cell repertoires in COVID-19. TCRdb keeps only in-frame clones here, not all; method: immunoSEQ multiplex PCR. Among some 260,000 clones listed, 88% were seen once. The specimen was peripheral blood. Every receptor here comes from a human donor in a cohort sampled during active COVID-19.

The V gene is TRBV7-9, the J gene TRBJ1-2, with D maybe TRBD1 (6 bases). CDR1 and CDR2 (germline): SEHNR, FQNEAQ (reference sequence). V lost 5 bases and J 5 bases, leaving 12 bases between the germline ends. The CDR3 is 13 amino acids. CDR3: CASSSTGLYGYTF. The CDR3 nucleotides read TGTGCCAGCAGCAGCACAGGGTTATATGGCTACACCTTC. The variable domain in full, completed from reference TRBV7-9 and TRBJ1-2, reads DTGVSQNPRHKITKRGQNVTFRCDPISEHNRLYWYRQTLGQGPEFLTYFQNEAQLEKSRLLSDRFSAERPKGSFSTLEIQRTEQGDSAMYLCASSSTGLYGYTFGSGTRLTVV.

CDR3 in amino acids: CASKRKAGEEDTQYF. CDR3 bases: TGTGCCAGCAAGAGGAAAGCGGGGGAGGAAGATACGCAGTATTTT. The chain links TRBV7-8 to TRBJ2-3, with 8 bases matching TRBD2. The CDR3 is made up of 15 amino acids. Per germline, CDR1 SGHVS and CDR2 FQNEAQ. Trimming took 7 bases from V and 5 from J; bases not matched to a gene: 11.

The rearrangement uses TRBV5-1 and TRBJ2-7; no clear D. Germline lookup yields CDR1 SGHRS and CDR2 YFSETQ. V lost 2 bases to trimming and J lost 0 bases, with 6 bases between them. The CDR3 covers 13 residues. DNA for the CDR3: TGCGCCAGCAGCTTTGAGAGCTCCTACGAGCAGTACTTC. Its translation: CASSFESSYEQYF.

This rearrangement joins TRBV7-2 to TRBJ2-1; D might be TRBD2 (5 bases). CDR1 is SGHTA, CDR2 FQGNSA, per germline. The CDR3 is 16 residues long. V was pared by 1 base and J by 0 bases, with 10 bases between. The CDR3 bases are TGTGCCAGCAGCTTAGTATCGGGGAGCTCCTACAATGAGCAGTTCTTC. This translates into CASSLVSGSSYNEQFF.

This clone was seen only once. J is TRBJ1-2 and V is TRBV29-1; 7 bases are a match to TRBD1. The CDR3 runs to 13 residues. Germline CDR1 is SQVTM and CDR2 is ANQGSEA. The J segment lost 5 bases and the V segment lost 5 bases, leaving 8 bases of the junction unmatched. For the CDR3, the DNA is TGCAGCGTTTTCACAGGGGCTGAGTATGGCTACACCTTC. Its protein product is CSVFTGAEYGYTF.

V gene TRBV6-2 or TRBV6-3 combines with J gene TRBJ1-1; D gene uncertain. This CDR3 region has 14 residues. The germline gives CDR1 MNHEY, CDR2 SVGEGT. V dropped 0 bases and J dropped 7 bases, with 12 bases sitting between them. The CDR3 protein is CASSYSGSHDEAFF. Written as DNA, the CDR3 is TGTGCCAGCAGTTACTCGGGCAGCCACGATGAAGCTTTCTTT.

This clone was recorded only once. The rearrangement links TRBV21-1 to TRBJ1-5. TRBV21-1 represents a pseudogene. The CDR3 has 15 residues. CDR3 residues: CASTRDDFSNQPQHF. CDR3 nucleotides: TGTGCCAGCACCCGGGATGACTTTAGCAATCAGCCCCAGCATTTT.

The V gene is TRBV6-6, the J gene TRBJ1-1; 10 bases match TRBD1. Trimming at V came to 2 bases and at J to 5 bases, leaving 5 bases not matched to a gene. The CDR3 is 15 amino acids. Germline CDR1 is MNHNY and CDR2 is SVGAGI (reference sequence). The CDR3 is CASSYGTGEGTEAFF. In DNA form, the CDR3 reads TGTGCCAGCAGTTACGGGACAGGGGAGGGGACTGAAGCTTTCTTT.